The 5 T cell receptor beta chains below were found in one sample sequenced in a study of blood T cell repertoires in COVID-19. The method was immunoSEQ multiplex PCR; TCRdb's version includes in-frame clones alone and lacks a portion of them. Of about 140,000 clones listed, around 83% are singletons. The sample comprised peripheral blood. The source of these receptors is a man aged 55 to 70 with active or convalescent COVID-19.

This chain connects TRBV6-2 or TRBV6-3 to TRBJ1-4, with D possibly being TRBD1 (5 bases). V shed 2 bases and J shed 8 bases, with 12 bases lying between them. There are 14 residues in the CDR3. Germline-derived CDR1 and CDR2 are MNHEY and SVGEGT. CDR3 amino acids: CASSYEYQGEKLFF. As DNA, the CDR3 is TGTGCCAGCAGTTACGAGTACCAGGGAGAAAAACTGTTTTTT.

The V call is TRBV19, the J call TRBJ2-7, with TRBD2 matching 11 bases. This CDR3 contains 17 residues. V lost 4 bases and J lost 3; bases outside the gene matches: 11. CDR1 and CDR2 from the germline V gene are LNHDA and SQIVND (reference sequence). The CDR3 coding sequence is TGTGCCAGTAGTAGGGGCAGGGCCCTAGCGGGGGGCTACGAGCAGTACTTC. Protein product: CASSRGRALAGGYEQYF.

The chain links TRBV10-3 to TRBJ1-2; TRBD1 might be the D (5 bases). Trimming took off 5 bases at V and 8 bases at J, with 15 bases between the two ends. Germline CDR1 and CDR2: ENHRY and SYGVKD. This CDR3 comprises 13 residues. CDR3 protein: CAISTGSPDGYTF. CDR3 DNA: TGTGCCATCAGTACAGGCTCACCGGACGGCTACACCTTC.

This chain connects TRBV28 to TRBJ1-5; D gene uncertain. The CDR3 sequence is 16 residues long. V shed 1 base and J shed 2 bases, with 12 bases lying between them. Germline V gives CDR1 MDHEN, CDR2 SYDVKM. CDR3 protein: CASSLSRFDGNQPQHF. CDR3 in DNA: TGTGCCAGCAGTTTATCCAGGTTCGATGGCAATCAGCCCCAGCATTTT.

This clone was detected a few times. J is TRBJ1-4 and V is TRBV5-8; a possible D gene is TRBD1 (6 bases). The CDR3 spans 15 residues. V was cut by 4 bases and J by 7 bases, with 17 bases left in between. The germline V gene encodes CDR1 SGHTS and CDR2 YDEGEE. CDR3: CASSPAGVFGEKLFF. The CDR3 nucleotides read TGTGCCAGCAGCCCGGCAGGGGTCTTTGGTGAAAAACTGTTTTTT. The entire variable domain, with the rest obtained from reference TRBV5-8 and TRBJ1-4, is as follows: EAGVTQSPTHLIKTRGQQATLRCSPISGHTSVYWYQQALGLGLQFLLWYDEGEERNRGNFPPRFSGRQFPNYSSELNVNALELEDSALYLCASSPAGVFGEKLFFGSGTQLSVL.